Shown below are 23 T cell receptor beta chains from a single sample sequenced in a study of T-cell memory formation after mild COVID-19. TCRdb analysed the 5' RACE reads with MiXCR anew, one entry per CDR3 protein. This table has about 430,000 distinct CDR3 sequences, more than 15% appearing once. The sequencing input was PBMCs or a T cell subset sorted from them (not recorded which). These receptor sequences come from a man aged 18 to 29 who had mild COVID-19 (a few samples of this study predate the infection). Cell type and time point are not known.

The chain recombines TRBV9 with TRBJ2-1; 8 bases match TRBD2. This CDR3 comprises 15 residues. The junction had 4 bases not matched to a gene; V was cut back by 2 bases and J by 3 bases. From germline, CDR1 is SGDLS and CDR2 YYNGEE. The CDR3 loop is CASSVGSGDYNEQFF. DNA of the CDR3: TGTGCCAGCAGCGTGGGTAGCGGGGACTACAATGAGCAGTTCTTC.

This chain uses TRBV7-2 with TRBJ2-3, with D tentatively TRBD2 (6 bases). The ends were cut back, 2 bases at V and 2 bases at J, with 11 bases in the middle. The CDR3 length is 15 residues. Germline V gene lookup returns CDR1 SGHTA and CDR2 FQGNSA. As DNA, the CDR3 is TGTGCCAGCAGCTTATTCGGGGGAACCACAGATACGCAGTATTTT. Its translation: CASSLFGGTTDTQYF. Full variable domain (remainder filled in from reference TRBV7-2 and TRBJ2-3): GAGVSQSPSNKVTEKGKDVELRCDPISGHTALYWYRQSLGQGLEFLIYFQGNSAPDKSGLPSDRFSAERTGGSVSTLTIQRTQQEDSAVYLCASSLFGGTTDTQYFGPGTRLTVL.

This clonotype was picked up a small number of times. This chain connects TRBV4-1 to TRBJ2-1, with TRBD2 matching 8 bases. The germline gives CDR1 MGHRA, CDR2 YSYEKL. This CDR3 is 15 amino acids long. J gave up 9 bases and V 1 base, and 8 bases lay outside the gene matches. In DNA form, the CDR3 reads TGCGCCAGCAGCCAAGTAACCGGGAGCGGGGGTGAGCAGTTCTTC. Amino acid sequence: CASSQVTGSGGEQFF.

This clonotype was seen once. The rearrangement joins TRBV10-3 to TRBJ2-3, with TRBD1 as a possible D gene (5 bases). Deletions cut 4 bases from V and 1 base from J, with 9 bases between. The CDR3 runs to 14 residues. Germline loops: CDR1 ENHRY, CDR2 SYGVKD. CDR3 bases: TGTGCCATCAGTGGAGAGACAGGCACAGATACGCAGTATTTT. This codes for CAISGETGTDTQYF.

This clonotype appeared a few times. This chain connects TRBV7-2 to TRBJ1-1; the match to TRBD1 covers 8 bases. Germline trimming cut 5 bases from V and 6 bases from J; bases unmatched to any gene: 5. The CDR3 length is 13 residues. Per germline, CDR1 SGHTA and CDR2 FQGNSA. CDR3 in DNA: TGTGCCAGCAGCGCCGACAGGGGCGCTGAAGCTTTCTTT. Translated, it gives CASSADRGAEAFF.

This clonotype appeared a few times. The chain uses TRBV13 and TRBJ2-3, with D perhaps given as TRBD1 or TRBD2 (5 bases each). Per germline, CDR1 PRHDT and CDR2 FYEKMQ (reference sequence). V was shortened by 8 bases and J by 14 bases, with 17 bases between the two germline ends. This CDR3 has 11 amino acids. CDR3 amino acids: CASATGTSLYF. CDR3 coding DNA: TGTGCCAGCGCCACCGGGACCTCCCTGTATTTT.

This clonotype was detected ten times or more. CDR3 sequence reads: CASSYSTRHNSPLHF. DNA of the CDR3: TGTGCCAGCAGTTACTCGACGAGACATAATTCACCCCTCCACTTT. The chain has TRBV6-6 and TRBJ1-6, with no clear D. Germline loops: CDR1 MNHNY, CDR2 SVGAGI (reference sequence). There are 15 residues in the CDR3. Trimming stripped 0 bases from V and 5 bases from J, with 8 bases between.

The chain uses TRBV28 and TRBJ1-5, with TRBD1 matching over 7 bases. V lost 6 bases and J lost 5; bases outside the gene matches: 4. The CDR3 has 13 amino acids. Germline lookup yields CDR1 MDHEN and CDR2 SYDVKM. CDR3 region: CASSAGQYQPQHF. In DNA, the CDR3 is TGTGCCAGCAGCGCGGGACAGTATCAGCCCCAGCATTTT.

The chain uses TRBV7-6 and TRBJ2-5, with D hard to call. Trimming stripped 2 bases from V and 4 bases from J, with 17 bases between. Germline V gene data show CDR1 as SGHVS and CDR2 as FNYEAQ. This CDR3 spans 16 amino acids. The CDR3 sequence: CASSLTGSTDGETQYF. The DNA for the CDR3 is TGTGCCAGCAGCTTAACCGGCAGCACCGATGGAGAGACCCAGTACTTC.

The chain couples TRBV7-9 to TRBJ2-3, with 8 bases fitting TRBD1. Unmatched junction bases numbered 7, after V lost 7 bases and J lost 4 bases. The CDR3 is 14 amino acids. The germline gives CDR1 SEHNR, CDR2 FQNEAQ (reference sequence). For the CDR3, the DNA is TGTGCCAGCACCAAGACAGGGGAAGCAGATACGCAGTATTTT. Protein: CASTKTGEADTQYF.

The chain is built from TRBV5-1 and TRBJ2-7; D gene ambiguous. The germline V and J ends were trimmed by 4 bases and 3 bases, with 14 bases remaining between them. The CDR3 has 14 amino acids. From germline, CDR1 is SGHRS and CDR2 YFSETQ. CDR3 DNA sequence: TGCGCCAGCAGCCCGCCGTTTGGGGTCTACGAGCAGTACTTC. Its translation is CASSPPFGVYEQYF.

The table lists this clonotype with many counts. This chain links TRBV6-5 with TRBJ2-1; 9 bases line up with TRBD2. This CDR3 has 16 residues. Germline lookup yields CDR1 MNHEY and CDR2 SVGAGI. Trimming cost V 4 bases and J 8 bases; bases outside gene matches: 12. CDR3 nucleotide sequence: TGTGCCAGCAGTTCTAGACTAGCGGTGAGGGGCGATGAGCAGTTCTTC. Its translation: CASSSRLAVRGDEQFF.

The chain recombines TRBV3-1 with TRBJ2-4; D is uncertain. Germline lookup yields CDR1 LGHDT and CDR2 YNNKEL (reference sequence). Between the trimmed V and J ends, which lost 0 bases and 0 bases, there was a span of 6 bases. The CDR3 runs 15 residues. The CDR3 sequence is CASSQEQTAKNIQYF. The CDR3, as DNA: TGTGCCAGCAGCCAAGAACAGACAGCCAAAAACATTCAGTACTTC.

The chain uses TRBV27 and TRBJ2-1; 8 positions match TRBD2. With V trimmed by 3 bases and J by 8 bases, 6 bases remained unmatched. Germline CDR1 and CDR2: MNHEY and SMNVEV (reference sequence). The length of the CDR3 is 14 residues. Here the CDR3 DNA reads TGTGCCAGCAGTTTGGCGGGGGGTTTTGATGAGCAGTTCTTC. It translates to CASSLAGGFDEQFF.

This chain connects TRBV6-1 to TRBJ1-3, with D hard to call. Trimming took 0 bases from V and 4 from J, leaving 4 bases between them. In germline, CDR1 is MNHNS, CDR2 SASEGT. The CDR3 sequence is 13 residues long. CDR3 DNA sequence: TGTGCCAGCAGTGAAGCGTTCGGAAACACCATATATTTT. Translation: CASSEAFGNTIYF.

This clonotype was seen at least ten times. The J gene is TRBJ1-5, the V gene TRBV4-2; TRBD1 might be the D (6 bases). Trimming took 1 base from V and 9 from J, leaving 10 bases between them. Per the germline V gene, CDR1 is LGHNA and CDR2 is YNFKEQ. The CDR3 loop spans 13 amino acids. CDR3 nucleotides: TGTGCCAGCAGCCAAGGACAGGAGAGGCCCCAGCATTTT. This translates into CASSQGQERPQHF.

Comment on this clonotype: With a much larger clone just one base away, this may be a read error. This chain joins TRBV28 and TRBJ2-7; 8 bases line up with TRBD1. Germline CDR1 is MDHEN and CDR2 is SYDVKM. The CDR3 extends over 12 amino acids. The CDR3 DNA is TGTGACAGCCGAGGACAGGGTTACGAGCAGTACGTC. As protein: CDSRGQGYEQYV.

J is TRBJ2-5 and V is TRBV2, with 7 bases fitting TRBD1. After removal of 5 bases from V and 3 bases from J, the junction contained 9 bases not matched to a gene. This CDR3 contains 15 residues. The germline V gene encodes CDR1 SNHLY and CDR2 FYNNEI. This CDR3 reads CASSRSTGRKETQYF. For the CDR3, the DNA is TGTGCCAGCAGTAGATCGACAGGGAGAAAAGAGACCCAGTACTTC.

The table lists this clonotype with a few counts. J is TRBJ2-2 and V is TRBV5-1, with TRBD1 matching over 7 bases. The CDR3 is 14 amino acids. The V gene's germline CDR1 is SGHRS and CDR2 YFSETQ. V trimming: 4 bases; J trimming: 7 bases; junction bases outside the gene matches: 7. The CDR3 loop reads CASSPRQGGGELFF. The CDR3, as DNA: TGCGCCAGCAGCCCAAGACAGGGCGGCGGGGAGCTGTTTTTT.

The chain links TRBV11-2 to TRBJ2-5; no firm D call. Per the germline V gene, CDR1 is SGHAT and CDR2 is FQNNGV. V shed 4 bases and J shed 9 bases, with 12 bases lying between them. The CDR3 totals 12 residues. This CDR3 reads CASSSPTGSQYF. CDR3 nucleotides: TGTGCCAGCAGCTCACCAACGGGTTCCCAGTACTTC.

This clonotype was observed a few times. V gene TRBV7-9 combines with J gene TRBJ1-2, with D unclear. Trimming cost V 5 bases and J 0 bases, with 10 bases left between them. The CDR3 spans 14 residues. Germline loops: CDR1 SEHNR, CDR2 FQNEAQ (reference sequence). The CDR3 is CASSAVGSNYGYTF. The CDR3 DNA reads TGTGCCAGCAGCGCAGTGGGGTCTAACTATGGCTACACCTTC.

The V and J genes are TRBV27 and TRBJ2-7; maybe TRBD2 (7 bases). The CDR3 sequence is 14 residues long. CDR1 is MNHEY and CDR2 is SMNVEV in the germline V gene (reference sequence). The V and J ends lost 6 bases and 7 bases respectively, with 19 bases between them. The DNA of the CDR3 is TGTGCCAGCAGGGCCTTAGGGGGGGCTGGGGAGCAGTACGTC. Protein product: CASRALGGAGEQYV.

The CDR3 is CATQLRAYNEQFF. The CDR3 DNA reads TGTGCCACCCAGCTGAGAGCGTACAATGAGCAGTTCTTC. V is TRBV2 and J is TRBJ2-1; no definite D call. V was shortened by 10 bases and J by 4 bases, with 14 bases between the two germline ends. CDR1 SNHLY and CDR2 FYNNEI come from the germline V gene. This CDR3 spans 13 amino acids.